This T cell receptor (beta chain) was observed in a study of blood T cell repertoires in COVID-19. Overall study context: Collection of acute and convalescent COVID-19 samples took place in the United States, Italy and Spain.

Sequencing used immunoSEQ multiplex PCR; TCRdb keeps in-frame clones, though not all of them. The data hold 70,000 to 75,000 clones, with roughly 80% observed a single time. The germline V and J ends were trimmed by 5 bases and 7 bases, with 18 bases remaining between them. CDR1 is SGHNT, CDR2 YENEEA, per germline. CDR3 length equals 14 residues. The V and J genes are TRBV11-3 and TRBJ2-7, with a possible D match to TRBD2 (6 bases). This TCR was sampled from a woman in her sixties or seventies with acute or convalescent COVID-19. The sequencing input was peripheral blood. CDR3 residues: CASSPGDSSEEQYF. CDR3 nucleotides: TGTGCCAGCAGCCCGGGAGACAGTTCCGAAGAGCAGTACTTC.